This TCR beta chain was captured by sequencing in a study of siplizumab effects on memory and regulatory T cells. The study, taken as a whole, reports: Siplizumab produced a significant drop in alloreactive sequences attributable to unstimulated CD4+ memory cells. Unstimulated naive T cells seemed to show more diversity than memory cells did, and they also seemed to be among the major contributors to the alloresponse.

Method: immunoSEQ multiplex PCR; TCRdb's copy keeps in-frame clones and lacks some. The table lists roughly 25,000 clones, approximately 82% of them singletons. This clone was recorded only once. Antigen unknown. The CDR3 consists of 16 residues. Germline V gives CDR1 SGHNT, CDR2 YYREEE (reference sequence). The J segment lost 2 bases and the V segment lost 3 bases, leaving 11 bases of the junction unmatched. Input material: memory CD4+ T cells sorted from blood. This chain joins TRBV5-4 and TRBJ2-7, with 7 positions matching TRBD2. This clonotype was sampled from a human donor in good health. The CDR3, as DNA: TGTGCCAGCAGCTGGGGGGGACGTTTGGGGACCTACGAGCAGTACTTC. It translates to CASSWGGRLGTYEQYF.